These T cell receptor beta chains were read from a single sample in a study of beta chain features in type 1 diabetes. This table comes from immunoSEQ multiplex PCR, and its TCRdb copy is limited to in-frame clones, with some not included. The sample records around 400,000 clones, 10% to 15% being singletons. The sample comprised naive CD4+ T cells from blood. These receptors all come from a man between 18 and 29 years old in good health. Each CDR3 is given with its conserved first and last residue. A D gene is named only where the DNA matches it firmly. Rows give clone size only sometimes, using once, few, many, or a class for an expanded clone.

TRBJ1-2	TRBV6-5	.	.	TGTGCCAGCAGCCCCGGCGGGGCGAGCTATGGCTACACCTTC	CASSPGGASYGYTF
TRBJ2-1	TRBV9	TRBD2	.	TGTGCCAGCAGGCCCCCCGGGGGGAACTACAATGAGCAGTTCTTC	CASRPPGGNYNEQFF
TRBJ1-4	TRBV5-1	.	few	TGCGCCAGCAGCCCCGGACAGTATAATGAAAAACTGTTTTTT	CASSPGQYNEKLFF
TRBJ2-7	TRBV7-2	.	.	TGTGCCAGCAGCTTAGTGGCGGGGACCGGTGGCGAGCAGTACTTC	CASSLVAGTGGEQYF
TRBJ2-7	TRBV14	.	.	TGTGCCAGCAGCCAAGGGGCTTTTGGCGAGCAGTACTTC	CASSQGAFGEQYF
TRBJ1-1	TRBV30	.	few	TGTGCCTGGATTAATGGGGGGTCTCTCACTGAAGCTTTCTTT	CAWINGGSLTEAFF
TRBJ1-4	TRBV9	.	.	TGTGCCAGCAGCGTCTCCCGCGGAGGTGCAACTAATGAAAAACTGTTTTTT	CASSVSRGGATNEKLFF
TRBJ2-3	TRBV7-3	.	few	TGTGCCAGCAGCTTAAATCCAGGGCCTAGCACAGATACGCAGTATTTT	CASSLNPGPSTDTQYF
TRBJ2-7	TRBV4-1	TRBD1	.	TGCGCCAGCAGTTTCAACAGGGGAAGCTCCTACGAGCAGTACTTC	CASSFNRGSSYEQYF
TRBJ2-5	TRBV7-9	.	.	TGTGCCAGCAGCCCGGGGGGACCGTCCTCAGGGGCCCAGTACTTC	CASSPGGPSSGAQYF
TRBJ2-5	TRBV30	TRBD2	.	TGTGCGCGCGGGGGACCCAGGACCCAGTACTTC	CARGGPRTQYF
TRBJ2-1	TRBV19	.	.	TGTGCCAGTAGTCCAATTAAAGGCCCTGTGTGGGCAGGCTCCTACAATGAGCAGTTCTTC	CASSPIKGPVWAGSYNEQFF
TRBJ2-1	TRBV19	.	few	TGTGCCAGTAGTGCATGGGAGGACTCCTCCTACAATGAGCAGTTCTTC	CASSAWEDSSYNEQFF
TRBJ2-3	TRBV11-2	.	.	TGTGCCAGCAGCTCAAACCCCCCCGGTTGGGCGACAGATACGCAGTATTTT	CASSSNPPGWATDTQYF
TRBJ2-5	TRBV5-1	.	.	TGCGCCAGCAGCTTGGGCACTGGGGGGGAGACCCAGTACTTC	CASSLGTGGETQYF
TRBJ1-4	TRBV30	TRBD1	.	TGTGCCTGGGGGACAGATAATGAAAAACTGTTTTTT	CAWGTDNEKLFF
TRBJ2-6	TRBV15	TRBD1	few	TGTGCCACCAGCGGAAAGGACAGGGATTTTGCTGGGGCCAACGTCCTGACTTTC	CATSGKDRDFAGANVLTF
TRBJ2-7	TRBV2	TRBD1	.	TGTGCCAGCAGGGCCACAGGAGGACAGGGCAACGAGCAGTACTTC	CASRATGGQGNEQYF
TRBJ1-2	TRBV28	.	.	TGTGCCAGCAGTTTAGTACAACAGGGCTACACCTTC	CASSLVQQGYTF
TRBJ2-6	TRBV5-4	TRBD1	.	TGTGCCAGCAGCCGGGGGGGACAGGGGGCGAGAGGGGCCAACGTCCTGACTTTC	CASSRGGQGARGANVLTF
TRBJ2-1	TRBV9	TRBD2	.	TGTGCCAGCAGCAAACCGGGACTAGCGTTCTCCGAGCAGTTCTTC	CASSKPGLAFSEQFF
TRBJ1-5	TRBV28	TRBD1	few	TGTGCCAGCAGTAGCGGCCGGGACAGGGGTCAGCCCCAGCATTTT	CASSSGRDRGQPQHF